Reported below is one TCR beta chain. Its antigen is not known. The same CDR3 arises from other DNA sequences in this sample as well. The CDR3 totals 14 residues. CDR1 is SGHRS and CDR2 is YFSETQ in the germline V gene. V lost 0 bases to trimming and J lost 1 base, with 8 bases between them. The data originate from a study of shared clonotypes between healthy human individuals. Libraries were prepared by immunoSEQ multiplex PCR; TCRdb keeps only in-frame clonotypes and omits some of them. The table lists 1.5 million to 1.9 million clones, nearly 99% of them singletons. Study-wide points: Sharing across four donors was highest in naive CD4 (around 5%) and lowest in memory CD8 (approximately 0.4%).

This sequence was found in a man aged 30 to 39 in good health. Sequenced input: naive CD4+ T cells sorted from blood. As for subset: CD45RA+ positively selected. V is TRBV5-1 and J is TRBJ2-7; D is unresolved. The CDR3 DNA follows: TGCGCCAGCAGCTTGGGCTCGGAGTCCTACGAGCAGTACTTC. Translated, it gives CASSLGSESYEQYF.